These 19 T cell receptor beta chains came from one sample sequenced in a study of graft-versus-host responses after intestinal transplantation. The antigens of these receptors remain unknown. The protocol was immunoSEQ multiplex PCR, while the TCRdb copy is restricted to in-frame clones and leaves out a portion. The data show tens of thousands of clones, with around 93% seen just once and roughly 0.49% held by the top ten. Material: unstimulated CD8+ T cells sorted from spleen or lymph node cells, obtained before intestinal transplant. These receptors were collected from a human donor who received an intestinal transplant.

The chain recombines TRBV4-3 with TRBJ2-3, with 8 bases identical to TRBD2. V lost 0 bases to trimming and J lost 5 bases; unmatched junction nucleotides: 1. CDR1 is LGHNA, CDR2 YSLEER, per germline. The CDR3 loop spans 14 amino acids. The CDR3 nucleotides are TGCGCCAGCAGCCAAGACACTAGCGGAGATACGCAGTATTTT. It yields the protein CASSQDTSGDTQYF.

The V gene is TRBV5-6, the J gene TRBJ2-3; 8 bases are a match to TRBD2. Germline loops: CDR1 SGHDT, CDR2 YYEEEE. This CDR3 is built from 16 residues. J lost 4 bases, V lost 0 bases, and 7 bases had no gene match. CDR3 in amino acids: CASSLAPSGLPDTQYF. The CDR3 coding sequence is TGTGCCAGCAGCTTGGCTCCTAGCGGGCTTCCAGATACGCAGTATTTT.

Concerning this clone: The same CDR3 can be traced to other DNA sequences in this sample. The rearrangement joins TRBV6-1 to TRBJ2-7; 10 bases match TRBD1. V dropped 3 bases and J dropped 0; count of bases not matched to a gene: 2. This CDR3 has 15 residues. CDR1 and CDR2 (germline): MNHNS, SASEGT. DNA for the CDR3: TGTGCCAGCAGTGACGGACAGGGGGACTCCTACGAGCAGTACTTC. Protein product: CASSDGQGDSYEQYF.

CDR3 amino acids: CASSSDRPEQFF. In DNA form, the CDR3 reads TGTGCCAGCAGCTCGGACAGGCCTGAGCAGTTCTTC. This chain links TRBV9 with TRBJ2-1; 7 positions agree with TRBD1. CDR3 length equals 12 residues. The trim removed 4 bases at V and 9 bases at J, leaving 4 bases unmatched. Germline V gene data show CDR1 as SGDLS and CDR2 as YYNGEE.

In its sample, this clone was seen once. The gene calls are TRBV2 and TRBJ2-7, with a weak D call TRBD1 (6 bases). This CDR3 contains 14 residues. V was cut by 7 bases and J by 4 bases, with 17 bases left in between. Germline V lookup: CDR1 SNHLY, CDR2 FYNNEI. The CDR3 reads CASTGAPVYYEQYF. CDR3 DNA: TGTGCCAGCACAGGGGCCCCAGTTTATTACGAGCAGTACTTC.

To note about this clone: Other DNA sequences in this sample translate to the same CDR3. V is TRBV30 and J is TRBJ1-5, with D unresolved. V lost 0 bases to trimming and J lost 2 bases, with 8 bases between them. Germline-derived CDR1 and CDR2 are GTSNPN and SVGIG (reference sequence). The length of the CDR3 is 14 residues. DNA for the CDR3: TGTGCCTGGAGTGTAGGTCAGGGCAATCAGCCCCAGCATTTT. It codes for CAWSVGQGNQPQHF.

V gene TRBV9 combines with J gene TRBJ2-5; 7 nucleotides match TRBD1. Judging by the DNA end, TRBJ2-7 fits better; the J call may be wrong. This CDR3 is built from 16 residues. Looked up from germline, CDR1 is SGDLS and CDR2 is YYNGEE. CDR3 sequence: CASSGGTEANNYEQYF. In nucleotides, the CDR3 is TGTGCCAGCAGCGGAGGGACAGAGGCGAACAACTACGAGCAGTACTTC.

The V gene is TRBV7-8, the J gene TRBJ2-7; TRBD2 aligns across 10 bases. The junction had 3 bases not matched to a gene; V was cut back by 1 base and J by 6 bases. CDR3 length equals 14 residues. Germline V gene sequence: CDR1 SGHVS, CDR2 FQNEAQ. CDR3 coding DNA: TGTGCCAGCAGCTTAGTAGCGGGAGGATCCGAGCAGTACTTC. It is translated as CASSLVAGGSEQYF.

The V call is TRBV9, the J call TRBJ2-2; 9 nucleotides agree with TRBD1. V trimming: 3 bases; J trimming: 7 bases; junction bases outside the gene matches: 10. Germline V gene sequence: CDR1 SGDLS, CDR2 YYNGEE. The CDR3 contains 16 residues. In nucleotides, the CDR3 is TGTGCCAGCAGCGCTCCAACGCCGGGACAGGGCGGGGAGCTGTTTTTT. Translated: CASSAPTPGQGGELFF.

The chain combines TRBV19 with TRBJ2-1; the match to TRBD1 covers 10 bases. The CDR3 contains 15 residues. Trimming removed 3 bases from V and 4 bases from J; junction bases left unmatched: 3. Germline CDR1 reads LNHDA; CDR2 reads SQIVND (reference sequence). CDR3: CASSMGTGAYNEQFF. Here the CDR3 DNA reads TGTGCCAGTAGTATGGGGACAGGGGCGTACAATGAGCAGTTCTTC. Full variable domain (missing parts from reference TRBV19 and TRBJ2-1): DGGITQSPKYLFRKEGQNVTLSCEQNLNHDAMYWYRQDPGQGLRLIYYSQIVNDFQKGDIAEGYSVSREKKESFPLTVTSAQKNPTAFYLCASSMGTGAYNEQFFGPGTRLTVL.

The J gene is TRBJ2-2, the V gene TRBV7-7; 8 bases match TRBD2. The CDR3 has 17 residues. The V and J ends lost 6 bases and 6 bases, in that order; junction bases with no gene match: 15. The germline gives CDR1 SSHAT, CDR2 FNYEAQ (reference sequence). In nucleotides, the CDR3 is TGTGCCAGCAGAAAGCCCTCGACGGGGGGGCGGTCCGGGGAGCTGTTTTTT. Translation: CASRKPSTGGRSGELFF.

This chain uses TRBV19 with TRBJ1-5, with TRBD1 identical over 8 bases. The ends lost 8 bases at V and 4 bases at J; junction bases unmatched: 7. Germline V CDR1 and CDR2: LNHDA, SQIVND (reference sequence). CDR3 size: 14 residues. The CDR3 region is CASETGVENQPQHF. CDR3 nucleotide sequence: TGTGCCAGTGAGACAGGGGTCGAGAATCAGCCCCAGCATTTT.

This clone was recorded once. This chain connects TRBV19 to TRBJ2-2; TRBD2 aligns across 8 bases. The CDR3 is 14 residues long. Germline trimming cut 3 bases from V and 6 bases from J; bases unmatched to any gene: 3. Per germline, CDR1 LNHDA and CDR2 SQIVND (reference sequence). The CDR3 bases are TGTGCCAGTAGTATTAGCGGGATGGCCGGGGAGCTGTTTTTT. This gives the protein CASSISGMAGELFF.

The chain is built from TRBV4-3 and TRBJ1-5; D gene ambiguous. This CDR3 is 15 amino acids long. CDR1 and CDR2 from the germline V gene are LGHNA and YSLEER. Trimming took off 0 bases at V and 2 bases at J, with 8 bases between the two ends. The CDR3 spells CASSQDRRGNQPQHF. The CDR3 nucleotides read TGCGCCAGCAGCCAAGATCGGAGGGGCAATCAGCCCCAGCATTTT.

The J gene is TRBJ1-2, the V gene TRBV5-6; maybe TRBD1 (5 bases). This CDR3 contains 15 residues. In germline, CDR1 is SGHDT, CDR2 YYEEEE. The V end was cut by 0 bases, the J end by 8 bases, with 17 bases between. The CDR3 DNA reads as TGTGCCAGCAGCTTGGCCGTTAGTTCAGGGCAAGGCTACACCTTC. Encoded protein: CASSLAVSSGQGYTF. The full variable domain, its missing parts supplied by reference TRBV5-6 and TRBJ1-2, is DAGVTQSPTHLIKTRGQQVTLRCSPKSGHDTVSWYQQALGQGPQFIFQYYEEEERQRGNFPDRFSGHQFPNYSSELNVNALLLGDSALYLCASSLAVSSGQGYTFGSGTRLTVV.

The chain carries TRBV4-2 and TRBJ2-5, with TRBD2 identical over 10 bases. The CDR3 runs to 19 residues. CDR1 is LGHNA and CDR2 is YNFKEQ in the germline V gene. V was clipped by 3 bases and J by 2 bases; unmatched bases: 15. The CDR3 loop is CASSHPGARTSGTQETQYF. For the CDR3, the DNA is TGTGCCAGCAGCCATCCCGGGGCGAGGACTAGCGGAACTCAAGAGACCCAGTACTTC.

The rearrangement uses TRBV19 and TRBJ1-1, with D maybe TRBD1 (5 bases). Germline lookup yields CDR1 LNHDA and CDR2 SQIVND (reference sequence). V dropped 5 bases and J dropped 1 base, with 8 bases sitting between them. This CDR3 is 13 amino acids long. The CDR3 loop is CASSFRENTEAFF. In nucleotides, the CDR3 is TGTGCCAGTAGTTTCAGGGAGAACACTGAAGCTTTCTTT.

The J gene is TRBJ1-5, the V gene TRBV10-3; D not resolved. The CDR3 is 14 residues long. The V end was cut by 2 bases, the J end by 0 bases, with 5 bases between. Germline CDR1 ENHRY, CDR2 SYGVKD. The CDR3 DNA reads TGTGCCATCAGTGAGGCGGGTAGCAATCAGCCCCAGCATTTT. This encodes CAISEAGSNQPQHF.

In nucleotides, the CDR3 is TGTGCCTGGAGCACCGGGACAGGGGGCTGGTTAGATACGCAGTATTTT. It codes for CAWSTGTGGWLDTQYF. J is TRBJ2-3 and V is TRBV30; TRBD1 matches at 12 bases. Germline V gene sequence: CDR1 GTSNPN, CDR2 SVGIG (reference sequence). The CDR3 is 16 residues long. The trim removed 3 bases at V and 5 bases at J, leaving 9 bases unmatched. The whole variable domain, remainder taken from reference TRBV30 and TRBJ2-3, is SQTIHQWPATLVQPVGSPLSLECTVEGTSNPNLYWYRQAAGRGLQLLFYSVGIGQISSEVPQNLSASRPQDRQFILSSKKLLLSDSGFYLCAWSTGTGGWLDTQYFGPGTRLTVL.